Below are 22 T cell receptor beta chains sequenced from a single sample in a study of radiation and T cells in renal cell carcinoma. Indicated treatment: 15 Gy SBRT to primary tumor, nephrectomy 4 weeks later. Only in-frame clones appear in the TCRdb table, and some are missing; sequencing was by immunoSEQ multiplex PCR. The table shows around 16,000 clones, with around three fifths occurring only once. The source was tumor tissue, collected from a patient whose treatment included radiotherapy and nephrectomy. Every receptor here comes from a woman aged 65 to 85 with renal cell carcinoma.

This chain connects TRBV7-8 to TRBJ2-1, with D unresolved. The CDR3 contains 15 residues. Germline V lookup: CDR1 SGHVS, CDR2 FQNEAQ. Trimming stripped 1 base from V and 9 bases from J, with 16 bases between. The CDR3 nucleotides read TGTGCCAGCAGCTTAGGGAGTACCCCCCCTGGTGAGCAGTTCTTC. The encoded protein is CASSLGSTPPGEQFF.

In this sample, this clone turned up a few times. This chain uses TRBV9 with TRBJ1-1; no reliable D call. The CDR3 runs to 13 residues. The germline CDR1 and CDR2 sequences are SGDLS and YYNGEE. Between the trimmed V and J ends, which lost 0 bases and 3 bases, there was a span of 6 bases. CDR3 DNA sequence: TGTGCCAGCAGCGTAGTGGCAGACACTGAAGCTTTCTTT. It yields the protein CASSVVADTEAFF.

The V call is TRBV5-5, the J call TRBJ2-7, with TRBD1 as a possible D gene (6 bases). The CDR3 is 16 residues long. Germline CDR1 is SGHKS and CDR2 is YYEKEE (reference sequence). Trimming cost V 0 bases and J 1 base, with 14 bases left between them. The CDR3 region has the DNA TGTGCCAGCAGCTTGGAACCGGACAGATTATCCTACGAGCAGTACTTC. Protein sequence: CASSLEPDRLSYEQYF. The entire variable domain, with the rest obtained from reference TRBV5-5 and TRBJ2-7, is as follows: DAGVTQSPTHLIKTRGQQVTLRCSPISGHKSVSWYQQVLGQGPQFIFQYYEKEERGRGNFPDRFSARQFPNYSSELNVNALLLGDSALYLCASSLEPDRLSYEQYFGPGTRLTVT.

This clone was seen a handful of times. This chain links TRBV15 with TRBJ2-6; unclear D gene. This CDR3 is 15 amino acids long. Germline V gene lookup returns CDR1 LNHNV and CDR2 YYDKDF (reference sequence). V was shortened by 7 bases and J by 0 bases, with 10 bases between the two germline ends. The CDR3 sequence: CATTNGSSGANVLTF. CDR3 in DNA: TGTGCCACCACCAACGGGTCCTCTGGGGCCAACGTCCTGACTTTC.

This chain connects TRBV10-2 to TRBJ1-1; no definite D call. From germline, CDR1 is WSHSY and CDR2 SAAADI. Trimming shortened V by 3 bases and J by 7 bases, and 12 bases separated the two germline ends. CDR3 length equals 13 residues. The CDR3 DNA reads TGCGCCAGCAGTGACCGGTACCGAGGTGAAGCTTTCTTT. Amino acid sequence: CASSDRYRGEAFF.

The chain links TRBV19 to TRBJ2-2; 10 nucleotides line up with TRBD1. This CDR3 spans 15 amino acids. Germline V gene data show CDR1 as LNHDA and CDR2 as SQIVND (reference sequence). V lost 6 bases to trimming and J lost 4 bases; unmatched junction nucleotides: 5. The CDR3 DNA reads TGTGCCAGTAGGCGGGGACAGGGGATCACCGGGGAGCTGTTTTTT. Translated, it gives CASRRGQGITGELFF.

This clone came up a few times. CDR3 in amino acids: CASSWDSYEQYF. The CDR3 bases are TGTGCCAGCAGTTGGGACAGCTACGAGCAGTACTTC. The rearrangement joins TRBV28 to TRBJ2-7; 7 bases align to TRBD1. Trimming cost V 4 bases and J 3 bases; bases outside gene matches: 0. Germline V gene lookup returns CDR1 MDHEN and CDR2 SYDVKM. This CDR3 contains 12 residues.

The genes are TRBV7-6 and TRBJ2-7; D is possibly TRBD1 (6 bases). V was clipped by 2 bases and J by 4 bases, with 12 bases between them. The CDR3 runs 14 residues. The V gene's germline CDR1 is SGHVS and CDR2 FNYEAQ. As DNA, the CDR3 is TGTGCCAGCAGCTTACGGGACACGGAGTACGAGCAGTACTTC. This encodes CASSLRDTEYEQYF.

The chain joins TRBV5-5 to TRBJ2-5; a weak D match, TRBD1 (5 bases). Germline loops: CDR1 SGHKS, CDR2 YYEKEE (reference sequence). V shed 2 bases and J shed 5 bases, with 7 bases lying between them. The CDR3 runs to 12 residues. As DNA, the CDR3 is TGTGCCAGCAGCTTCAGGGCGGAGACCCAGTACTTC. It is translated as CASSFRAETQYF.

In its sample, this clone was seen a few times. The chain uses TRBV11-2 and TRBJ1-6; D remains ambiguous. Trimming pared 4 bases from V and 10 bases from J, leaving 14 bases between. CDR1 SGHAT and CDR2 FQNNGV come from the germline V gene. This CDR3 has 14 residues. The CDR3 nucleotides read TGTGCCAGCAGCTCACCGGGAATTGGATCACCCCTCCACTTT. This translates into CASSSPGIGSPLHF.

This clone came up once. The chain's CDR3 is CASSLRGTGGFEQYF. The CDR3 DNA is TGTGCCAGCAGCCTACGGGGGACAGGGGGCTTCGAGCAGTACTTC. The V gene is TRBV5-4, the J gene TRBJ2-7; 12 bases line up with TRBD1. Per the germline V gene, CDR1 is SGHNT and CDR2 is YYREEE (reference sequence). J gave up 6 bases and V 4 bases, and 8 bases lay outside the gene matches. The CDR3 is 15 residues long. The complete variable domain, with remaining parts taken from reference TRBV5-4 and TRBJ2-7, reads ETGVTQSPTHLIKTRGQQVTLRCSSQSGHNTVSWYQQALGQGPQFIFQYYREEENGRGNFPPRFSGLQFPNYSSELNVNALELDDSALYLCASSLRGTGGFEQYFGPGTRLTVT.

The chain uses TRBV7-9 and TRBJ1-1; D is unresolved. V was trimmed by 1 base and J by 2 bases, leaving 5 bases between them. Germline V gene data show CDR1 as SEHNR and CDR2 as FQNEAQ (reference sequence). The CDR3 sequence is 13 residues long. Here the CDR3 DNA reads TGTGCCAGCAGCTTAGATTATAACACTGAAGCTTTCTTT. It encodes CASSLDYNTEAFF. The variable domain in full, with the rest retrieved from reference TRBV7-9 and TRBJ1-1, is DTGVSQNPRHKITKRGQNVTFRCDPISEHNRLYWYRQTLGQGPEFLTYFQNEAQLEKSRLLSDRFSAERPKGSFSTLEIQRTEQGDSAMYLCASSLDYNTEAFFGQGTRLTVV.

The rearrangement joins TRBV5-4 to TRBJ2-7, with TRBD2 matching over 10 bases. The CDR3 contains 15 residues. Trimming at V came to 0 bases and at J to 6 bases, leaving 6 bases not matched to a gene. CDR1 is SGHNT, CDR2 YYREEE, per germline (reference sequence). CDR3 sequence: CASSLGLAGEFEQYF. In DNA, the CDR3 is TGTGCCAGCAGCTTGGGGCTAGCGGGGGAGTTCGAGCAGTACTTC.

This chain uses TRBV6-1 with TRBJ1-2, with 8 positions matching TRBD1. The germline gives CDR1 MNHNS, CDR2 SASEGT. The J segment lost 6 bases and the V segment lost 6 bases, leaving 3 bases of the junction unmatched. The CDR3 contains 12 residues. The CDR3 region has the DNA TGTGCCAGCAGATTCAGGGGGCATGGCTACACCTTC. This translates into CASRFRGHGYTF.

This sequence joins TRBV19 and TRBJ1-5; 8 nucleotides match TRBD1. J gave up 3 bases and V 5 bases, and 9 bases lay outside the gene matches. This CDR3 is built from 16 residues. Germline V lookup: CDR1 LNHDA, CDR2 SQIVND (reference sequence). DNA for the CDR3: TGTGCCAGTAGTGGAGACAGGGGCACCCACAATCAGCCCCAGCATTTT. Its protein product is CASSGDRGTHNQPQHF.

This chain links TRBV7-8 with TRBJ2-3, with D tentatively TRBD1 (6 bases). CDR3 size: 15 residues. Looked up from germline, CDR1 is SGHVS and CDR2 is FQNEAQ. V was trimmed by 5 bases and J by 0 bases, leaving 12 bases between them. CDR3 bases: TGTGCCAGCAGCCGGACAGACTTTAGCACAGATACGCAGTATTTT. This encodes CASSRTDFSTDTQYF.

This clone was seen a few times. The J gene is TRBJ1-5, the V gene TRBV4-3, with TRBD1 as a possible D gene (6 bases). Germline V gene sequence: CDR1 LGHNA, CDR2 YSLEER. Trimming removed 1 base at V and 2 bases at J, with 9 bases between. CDR3 size: 15 residues. The CDR3 coding sequence is TGCGCCAGCAGCCAAGTACAGGGAGGCAATCAGCCCCAGCATTTT. It specifies CASSQVQGGNQPQHF.

This clone came up a few times. The chain is built from TRBV4-1 and TRBJ2-2; the D is unclear. Trimming removed 6 bases at V and 1 base at J, with 6 bases between. CDR1 and CDR2 (germline): MGHRA, YSYEKL. The CDR3 is 13 residues long. CDR3 sequence: CASSPQNTGELFF. CDR3 bases: TGCGCCAGCAGTCCTCAGAACACCGGGGAGCTGTTTTTT.

The chain joins TRBV10-1 to TRBJ2-1; D gene ambiguous. CDR1 and CDR2 (germline): WNHNN, SYGVQD (reference sequence). The CDR3 totals 14 residues. V was pared by 4 bases and J by 7 bases, with 14 bases between. CDR3 DNA: TGCGCCAGCAGTGCCGGTGGGGATGAAAATGAGCAGTTCTTC. It encodes CASSAGGDENEQFF.

The chain employs TRBV6-6 and TRBJ1-2; tentatively, D is TRBD1 (6 bases). This CDR3 spans 15 amino acids. Trimming took 7 bases from V and 6 from J, leaving 21 bases between them. Germline V gene data show CDR1 as MNHNY and CDR2 as SVGAGI (reference sequence). The CDR3 bases are TGTGCCAGCACCAACGGGGGGCAGGGGACAAATGGCTACACCTTC. Its protein product is CASTNGGQGTNGYTF.

This rearrangement joins TRBV2 to TRBJ2-5; the match to TRBD2 covers 8 bases. The germline gives CDR1 SNHLY, CDR2 FYNNEI. Germline trimming cut 5 bases from V and 1 base from J; bases unmatched to any gene: 9. This CDR3 is 16 amino acids long. The CDR3 here is CASSSGRGGLQETQYF. CDR3 DNA sequence: TGTGCCAGCAGTTCCGGACGGGGGGGTCTCCAAGAGACCCAGTACTTC.

This clone was detected a few times. The rearrangement links TRBV9 to TRBJ1-4; D is uncertain. The CDR3 totals 15 residues. Trimming shortened V by 4 bases and J by 7 bases, and 17 bases separated the two germline ends. CDR1 is SGDLS and CDR2 is YYNGEE in the germline V gene. In DNA, the CDR3 is TGTGCCAGCAGCAGGAGTCGCGGGGAGGGTGAAAAACTGTTTTTT. Translated: CASSRSRGEGEKLFF.